The 10 T cell receptor beta chains given below trace back to one sample, sequenced in a study of T cells after yellow fever vaccination. TCRdb reprocessed the 5' RACE reads via MiXCR and lists one record per CDR3 protein. The table shows more than 300,000 distinct CDR3 sequences, with around 6.8% occurring only once. Specimen: PBMCs, collected about 49 days after the first yellow fever vaccination. Receptors originate from a man between 18 and 29 years old who received the YFV17D yellow fever vaccine.

This clonotype showed up just a few times. DNA of the CDR3: TGCAGCGTTGAGGGGACAGGGAGCTCCTACAATGAGCAGTTCTTC. It codes for CSVEGTGSSYNEQFF. This chain joins TRBV29-1 and TRBJ2-1, with 9 bases matching TRBD1. Per the germline V gene, CDR1 is SQVTM and CDR2 is ANQGSEA. The junction had 3 bases not matched to a gene; V was cut back by 3 bases and J by 0 bases. CDR3 length: 15 amino acids.

This clonotype was counted at least ten times. This chain links TRBV7-2 with TRBJ1-5, with unresolved D. The CDR3 contains 12 residues. Between the trimmed V and J ends, which lost 1 base and 6 bases, there was a span of 4 bases. CDR1 and CDR2 (germline): SGHTA, FQGNSA. CDR3 sequence reads: CASSLDSQPQHF. CDR3 sequence (DNA): TGTGCCAGCAGCTTAGACAGTCAGCCCCAGCATTTT.

The V and J genes are TRBV5-4 and TRBJ1-1, with no clear D. V lost 0 bases to trimming and J lost 1 base, with 10 bases between them. Germline V gene sequence: CDR1 SGHNT, CDR2 YYREEE (reference sequence). The CDR3 has 15 amino acids. DNA for the CDR3: TGTGCCAGCAGCTTGGGCGGGCCGAAGAACACTGAAGCTTTCTTT. This translates into CASSLGGPKNTEAFF.

The chain is built from TRBV11-2 and TRBJ2-3, with D perhaps matching TRBD1 or TRBD2 (5 bases each). The CDR3 covers 16 residues. Between the trimmed V and J ends, which lost 4 bases and 8 bases, there was a span of 22 bases. Germline assignment: CDR1 SGHAT and CDR2 FQNNGV. Here the CDR3 reads CASSSLGRLTRGTQYF. The CDR3 DNA is TGTGCCAGCAGCTCCCTGGGGCGGCTGACGAGGGGTACGCAGTATTTT.

The chain is built from TRBV5-4 and TRBJ2-7; either TRBD1 or TRBD2 may fit D (5 bases each). Trimming shortened V by 4 bases and J by 6 bases, and 14 bases separated the two germline ends. There are 13 residues in the CDR3. Per the germline V gene, CDR1 is SGHNT and CDR2 is YYREEE (reference sequence). The CDR3 loop is CASSVPGRLEQYF. For the CDR3, the DNA is TGTGCCAGCAGCGTACCGGGACGTCTCGAGCAGTACTTC.

This clonotype was seen many times. The rearrangement uses TRBV24-1 and TRBJ2-1; 7 bases match TRBD1. This CDR3 spans 14 amino acids. The germline V gene encodes CDR1 KGHDR and CDR2 SFDVKD. V was pared by 0 bases and J by 6 bases, with 1 base of the junction left unmatched. The CDR3 loop reads CATSDLRGRNEQFF. As DNA, the CDR3 is TGTGCCACCAGTGATTTGAGGGGGCGCAATGAGCAGTTCTTC.

Only a few counts were recorded for this clonotype. The chain couples TRBV29-1 to TRBJ2-5; D is undetermined. Germline CDR1 reads SQVTM; CDR2 reads ANQGSEA. V was pared by 4 bases and J by 5 bases, with 8 bases between. The CDR3 sequence is 11 residues long. CDR3 loop: CSVGVTETQYF. The DNA of the CDR3 is TGCAGCGTTGGGGTCACGGAGACCCAGTACTTC.

This chain uses TRBV6-1 with TRBJ1-1; no reliable D call. The V and J ends lost 0 bases and 2 bases respectively, with 7 bases between them. The CDR3 length is 14 residues. Germline CDR1 MNHNS, CDR2 SASEGT. The CDR3 DNA is TGTGCCAGCAGTGAAGCTTGGGCAAACACTGAAGCTTTCTTT. It specifies CASSEAWANTEAFF.

The gene calls are TRBV19 and TRBJ2-4; D not certain. The CDR3 has 16 residues. Per germline, CDR1 LNHDA and CDR2 SQIVND (reference sequence). Between the trimmed V and J ends, which lost 3 bases and 0 bases, there was a span of 12 bases. The chain's CDR3 is CASSIVGQLAKNIQYF. CDR3 DNA sequence: TGTGCCAGTAGTATCGTTGGGCAGCTAGCCAAAAACATTCAGTACTTC.

The chain joins TRBV20-1 to TRBJ2-7; 7 bases line up with TRBD1. J gave up 2 bases and V 6 bases, and 7 bases lay outside the gene matches. This CDR3 comprises 13 residues. In germline, CDR1 is DFQATT, CDR2 SNEGSKA (reference sequence). Here the CDR3 DNA reads TGCAGTGCCCCGGGACAGTATACCTACGAGCAGTACTTC. Translating gives CSAPGQYTYEQYF.